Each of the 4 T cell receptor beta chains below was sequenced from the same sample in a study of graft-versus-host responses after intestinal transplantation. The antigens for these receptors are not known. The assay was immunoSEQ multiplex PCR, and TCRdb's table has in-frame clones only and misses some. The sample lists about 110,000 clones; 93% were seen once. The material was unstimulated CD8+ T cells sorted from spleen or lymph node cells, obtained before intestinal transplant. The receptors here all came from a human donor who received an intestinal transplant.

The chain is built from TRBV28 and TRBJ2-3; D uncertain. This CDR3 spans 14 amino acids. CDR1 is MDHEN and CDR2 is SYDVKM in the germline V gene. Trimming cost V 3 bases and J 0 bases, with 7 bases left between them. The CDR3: CASSFGRSTDTQYF. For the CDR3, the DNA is TGTGCCAGCAGTTTCGGCAGAAGCACAGATACGCAGTATTTT.

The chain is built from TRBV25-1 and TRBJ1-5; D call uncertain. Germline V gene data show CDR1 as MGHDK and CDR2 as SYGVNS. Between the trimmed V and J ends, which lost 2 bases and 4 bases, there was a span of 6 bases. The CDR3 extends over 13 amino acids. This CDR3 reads CASSERDNQPQHF. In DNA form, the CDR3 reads TGTGCCAGCAGTGAACGTGATAATCAGCCCCAGCATTTT.

The CDR3 loop is CSFLGRNTYEQYF. The CDR3, as DNA: TGCAGCTTCTTGGGACGGAACACCTACGAGCAGTACTTC. This chain links TRBV29-1 with TRBJ2-7; either TRBD1 or TRBD2 may fit D (5 bases each). V was clipped by 8 bases and J by 2 bases, with 16 bases between them. CDR1 is SQVTM, CDR2 ANQGSEA, per germline. This CDR3 is built from 13 residues.

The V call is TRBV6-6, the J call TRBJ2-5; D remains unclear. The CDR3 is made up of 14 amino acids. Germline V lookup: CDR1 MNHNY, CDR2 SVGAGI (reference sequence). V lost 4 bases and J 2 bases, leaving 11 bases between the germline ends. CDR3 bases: TGTGCCAGCAGTTTAGTACAGAAGCAAGAGACCCAGTACTTC. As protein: CASSLVQKQETQYF.